The entry below gives a single T cell receptor (beta chain) sequence along with its context. The sample belongs to a study of blood T cell repertoires in COVID-19. Study-wide context: Samples came from the United States, Italy and Spain, spanning acute and convalescent COVID-19. The cDNA or gDNA used as material had been derived from T cells, B-cell-depleted T cells, or PBMCs.

This CDR3 contains 15 residues. The ends lost 4 bases at V and 2 bases at J; junction bases unmatched: 6. CDR1 is PRHDT and CDR2 is FYEKMQ in the germline V gene (reference sequence). Original data processing: From reference gene primer amplification, estimates of nucleated cell counts were derived. Sequencing was performed with immunoSEQ multiplex PCR; in TCRdb, only in-frame clones are kept and a portion is missing. V, J and clone size derive from that table, while D and trimming were established from the DNA sequence. The table records fewer than 200,000 clones, more than 80% of them present only once.

The receptor comes from a woman between 55 and 75 years old with acute or convalescent COVID-19. The sequencing input was peripheral blood. The gene calls are TRBV13 and TRBJ2-3; 7 positions match TRBD2. CDR3 nucleotide sequence: TGTGCCAGCAGCTGGGGGGGACTACCCACAGATACGCAGTATTTT. Translation: CASSWGGLPTDTQYF. Full variable domain (rest looked up from reference TRBV13 and TRBJ2-3): AAGVIQSPRHLIKEKRETATLKCYPIPRHDTVYWYQQGPGQDPQFLISFYEKMQSDKGSIPDRFSAQQFSDYHSELNMSSLELGDSALYFCASSWGGLPTDTQYFGPGTRLTVL.